These T cell receptor beta chains were read from a single sample in a study of response to subunit inactivated influenza vaccine. A single record per CDR3 protein comes from TCRdb applying MiXCR to the RT-PCR reads. The sample shows about 540,000 distinct CDR3 sequences, under 25% of them seen only once. These same data were also listed under a study on T cells expressing NK-cell markers.

The starting material was CD4+ T cells sorted from PBMCs, obtained about 12 days after vaccination. The source of these receptors is a man in his forties or fifties who received an inactivated influenza vaccine. Each CDR3 is given with its conserved first and last residue. The order of the fields is V gene, CDR3 protein.

>TRBV30
CAWSVRGNEQFF
>TRBV10-3
CAISDPRGLAGAGGDTQYF
>TRBV18
CASSPLLGATTYRNYGYTF
>TRBV2
CASSGQVFVGNEQYF
>TRBV29-1
CSVGARVHEQFF
>TRBV7-2
CASSRRTGRGGAEAFF
>TRBV6-5
CASSYVGAGVNTEAFF
>TRBV6-5
CASMGGGGEQYF
>TRBV27
CASSTDPLGYSPLHF
>TRBV2
CASSDLGGQETQYF
>TRBV24-1
CATSDFLGGRTGELFF
>TRBV20-1
CSARTSGSPDTQYF
>TRBV5-1
CASSSGLADSTDTQYF
>TRBV7-7
CASSLGPVRVQYF
>TRBV6-5
CASSYPTGTGELFF
>TRBV9
CASSVGDSTYEQYF
>TRBV2
CASRVDSGYTF
>TRBV29-1
CSVSLGTQYF
>TRBV4-3
CASSQDLGLRNGYTF
>TRBV9
CASSGGTSSYEQYF
>TRBV10-3
CAITSTASSYEQYF
>TRBV4-1
CASSQVQGQEQYF
>TRBV20-1
CSAAGTGRTQETQYF
>TRBV4-2
CASSQEPAPSSGANVLTF
>TRBV25-1
CASARGAGYNEQFF
>TRBV3-1
CASSQGAGGSHGYTF
>TRBV6-1
CASSTGHRYEQYF
>TRBV11-2
CASSDPWVAGGKETQYF
>TRBV5-4
CASSKLAGGDGTQYF
>TRBV12-3/TRBV12-4
CASSYTPSIRNYEQYF
>TRBV24-1
CATSDATSGTDTQYF
>TRBV15
CATSKDRAQWTQYF
>TRBV7-6
CASSPSAGNTQYF
>TRBV27
CASRVQGDGYGYTF
>TRBV29-1
CSVAGTGDLEQYF
>TRBV4-3
CASSRTSGSTDTQYF
>TRBV20-1
CGARGTVQETQYF
>TRBV20-1
CCAISSRGRQETQYF
>TRBV20-1
CSARVPGSSTDTQYF
>TRBV10-3
CAISEGQTSYGYTF
>TRBV12-3/TRBV12-4
CASSFGSSNEKLFF
>TRBV11-2
CASSPKSDRGETQYF
>TRBV7-2
CASSSHLATYEQYF
>TRBV5-1
CASSLRQGGRETQYF
>TRBV18
CASSSTSEGYEQYF
>TRBV18
CASSYFTGYEQYF
>TRBV12-3/TRBV12-4
CASSLAGGKNIQYF
>TRBV10-3
CAIAGGTRSTDTQYF
>TRBV7-8
CASSLGTSGMADTQYF
>TRBV29-1
CSADTNEKLFF
>TRBV19
CASSIGSPRNEQFF